This T cell receptor (beta chain) was found in a study of early stage breast cancer tumors. Regarding the study as a whole: Chain pairing and CD4, CD8 or FOXP3 expression were not captured. Enriched TCRB sequences shared across patients were mostly commonly generated sequences.

CDR3 length: 17 amino acids. The germline gives CDR1 LNHDA, CDR2 SQIVND (reference sequence). V dropped 0 bases and J dropped 1; count of bases not matched to a gene: 5. Each sample had two DNA replicates, 0.5 ug blood or roughly 1.4 ug tissue. TCRdb's table, derived via immunoSEQ multiplex PCR, lists solely in-frame clones and lacks some. This table has some 10,000 clones, around 73% appearing once. Roughly 17-50 mg of tissue was diced for each tumor. For this clone: Antigen: not known.

The chain carries TRBV19 and TRBJ2-1; 8 nucleotides agree with TRBD2. Sequenced: breast tumor tissue. The TCR comes from a person between 35 and 49 years old with breast cancer. As DNA, the CDR3 is TGTGCCAGTAGTATAGATCAAGCTAGCGGGTCCTACAATGAGCAGTTCTTC. Amino acids: CASSIDQASGSYNEQFF.